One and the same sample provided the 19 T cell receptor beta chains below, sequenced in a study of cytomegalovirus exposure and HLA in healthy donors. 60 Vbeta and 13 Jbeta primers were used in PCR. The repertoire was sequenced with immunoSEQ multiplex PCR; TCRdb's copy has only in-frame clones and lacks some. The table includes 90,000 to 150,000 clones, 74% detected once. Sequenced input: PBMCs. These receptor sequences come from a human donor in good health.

The CDR3 here is CASSLRDRGTVGSDTQYF. The DNA of the CDR3 is TGTGCCAGCAGCCTCCGGGACAGGGGCACGGTGGGTTCAGATACGCAGTATTTT. The J gene is TRBJ2-3, the V gene TRBV7-8; 10 bases match TRBD1. The CDR3 sequence is 18 residues long. Looked up from germline, CDR1 is SGHVS and CDR2 is FQNEAQ. The ends lost 5 bases at V and 4 bases at J; junction bases unmatched: 15.

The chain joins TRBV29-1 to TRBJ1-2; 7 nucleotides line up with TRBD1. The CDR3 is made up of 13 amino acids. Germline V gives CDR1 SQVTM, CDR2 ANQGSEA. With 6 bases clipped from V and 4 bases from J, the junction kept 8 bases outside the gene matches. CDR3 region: CSVSRTGSYGYTF. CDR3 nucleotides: TGCAGCGTGTCGAGGACAGGCAGCTATGGCTACACCTTC.

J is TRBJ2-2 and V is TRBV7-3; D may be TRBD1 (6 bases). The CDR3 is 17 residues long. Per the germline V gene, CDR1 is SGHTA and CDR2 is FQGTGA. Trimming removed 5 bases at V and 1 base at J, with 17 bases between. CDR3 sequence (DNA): TGTGCCAGCAGCCTAAACATCGGGACACAGAACACCGGGGAGCTGTTTTTT. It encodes CASSLNIGTQNTGELFF.

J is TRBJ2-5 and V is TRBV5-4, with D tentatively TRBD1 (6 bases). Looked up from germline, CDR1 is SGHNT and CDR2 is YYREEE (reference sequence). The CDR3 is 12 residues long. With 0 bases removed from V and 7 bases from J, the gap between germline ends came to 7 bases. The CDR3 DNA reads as TGTGCCAGCAGCTTGGAAGGGGGGACCCAGTACTTC. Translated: CASSLEGGTQYF.

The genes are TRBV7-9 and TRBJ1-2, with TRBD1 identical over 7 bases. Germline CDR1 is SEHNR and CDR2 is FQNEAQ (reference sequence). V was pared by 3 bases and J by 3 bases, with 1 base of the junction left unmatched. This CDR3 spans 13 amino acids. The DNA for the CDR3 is TGTGCCAGCAGCTTGGGACAGCACTATGGCTACACCTTC. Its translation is CASSLGQHYGYTF.

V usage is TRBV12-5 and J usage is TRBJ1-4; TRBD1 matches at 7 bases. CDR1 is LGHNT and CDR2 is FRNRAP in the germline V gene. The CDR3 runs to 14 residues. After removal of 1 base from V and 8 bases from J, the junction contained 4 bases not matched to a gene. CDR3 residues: CASGLGQGGEKLFF. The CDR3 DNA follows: TGTGCTAGTGGTTTGGGACAGGGCGGGGAAAAACTGTTTTTT.

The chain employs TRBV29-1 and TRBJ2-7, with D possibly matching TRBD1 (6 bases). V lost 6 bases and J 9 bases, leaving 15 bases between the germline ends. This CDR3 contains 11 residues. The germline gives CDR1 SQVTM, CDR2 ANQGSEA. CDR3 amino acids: CSVRDIYMQYF. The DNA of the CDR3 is TGCAGCGTCCGGGACATCTATATGCAGTACTTC.

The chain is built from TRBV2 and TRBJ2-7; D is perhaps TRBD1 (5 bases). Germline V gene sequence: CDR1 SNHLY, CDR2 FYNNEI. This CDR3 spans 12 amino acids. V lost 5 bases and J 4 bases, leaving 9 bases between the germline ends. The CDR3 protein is CASSRQQYEQYF. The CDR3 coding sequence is TGTGCCAGCAGTAGACAGCAGTACGAGCAGTACTTC.

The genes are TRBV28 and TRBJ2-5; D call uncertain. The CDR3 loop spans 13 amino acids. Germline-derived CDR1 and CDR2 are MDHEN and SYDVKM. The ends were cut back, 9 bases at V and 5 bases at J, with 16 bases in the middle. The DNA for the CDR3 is TGTGCCAGTAACCAACAACGAACCGAGACCCAGTACTTC. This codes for CASNQQRTETQYF. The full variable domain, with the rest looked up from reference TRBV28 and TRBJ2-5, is DVKVTQSSRYLVKRTGEKVFLECVQDMDHENMFWYRQDPGLGLRLIYFSYDVKMKEKGDIPEGYSVSREKKERFSLILESASTNQTSMYLCASNQQRTETQYFGPGTRLLVL.

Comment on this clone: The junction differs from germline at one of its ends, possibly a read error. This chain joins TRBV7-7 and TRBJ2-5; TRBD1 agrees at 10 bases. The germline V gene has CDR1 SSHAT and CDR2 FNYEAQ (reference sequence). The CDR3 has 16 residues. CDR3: CASSRGTGVNQETQYF. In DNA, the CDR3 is TGTGCTAGCAGCAGAGGGACAGGGGTTAACCAAGAGACCCAGTACTTC.

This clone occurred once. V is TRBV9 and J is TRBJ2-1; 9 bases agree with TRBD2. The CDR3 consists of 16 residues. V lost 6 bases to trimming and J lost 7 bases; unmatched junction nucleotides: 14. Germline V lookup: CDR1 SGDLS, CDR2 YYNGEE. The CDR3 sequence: CASTGGGTSTLNEQFF. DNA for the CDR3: TGTGCCAGCACCGGGGGGGGGACTAGCACTTTAAATGAGCAGTTCTTC.

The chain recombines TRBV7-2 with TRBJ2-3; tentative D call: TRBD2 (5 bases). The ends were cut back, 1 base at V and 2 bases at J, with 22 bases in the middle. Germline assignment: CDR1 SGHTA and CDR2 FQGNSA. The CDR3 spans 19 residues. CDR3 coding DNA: TGTGCCAGCAGCTTAGAAAGGCTAGCCGTCGAGGTCGTCACAGATACGCAGTATTTT. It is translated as CASSLERLAVEVVTDTQYF.

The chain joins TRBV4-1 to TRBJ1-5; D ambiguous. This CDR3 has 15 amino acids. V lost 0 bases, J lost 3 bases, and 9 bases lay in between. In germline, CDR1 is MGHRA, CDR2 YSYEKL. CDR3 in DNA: TGCGCCAGCAGCCAAGAATGGCAGTTCAATCAGCCCCAGCATTTT. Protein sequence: CASSQEWQFNQPQHF.

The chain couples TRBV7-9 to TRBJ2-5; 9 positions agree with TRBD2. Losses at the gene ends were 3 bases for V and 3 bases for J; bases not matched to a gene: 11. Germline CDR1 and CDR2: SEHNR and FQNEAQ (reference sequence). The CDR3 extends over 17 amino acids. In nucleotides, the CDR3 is TGTGCCAGCAGCTTGCCTGGTAGCGGGGGATCCGAAGAGACCCAGTACTTC. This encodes CASSLPGSGGSEETQYF.

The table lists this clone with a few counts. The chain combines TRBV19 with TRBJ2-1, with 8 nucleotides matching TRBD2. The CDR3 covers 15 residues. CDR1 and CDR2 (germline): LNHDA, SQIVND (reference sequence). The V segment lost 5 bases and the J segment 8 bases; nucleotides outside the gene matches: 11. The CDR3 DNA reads TGTGCCAGTAGTGTTCCAGCGGGAGTAAGGTATGAGCAGTTCTTC. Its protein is CASSVPAGVRYEQFF.

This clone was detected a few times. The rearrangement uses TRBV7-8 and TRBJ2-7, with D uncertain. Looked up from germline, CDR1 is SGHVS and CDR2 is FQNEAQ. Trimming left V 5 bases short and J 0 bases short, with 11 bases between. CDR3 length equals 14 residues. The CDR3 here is CASSRQSYSYEQYF. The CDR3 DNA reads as TGTGCCAGCAGCAGACAAAGTTACTCCTACGAGCAGTACTTC.

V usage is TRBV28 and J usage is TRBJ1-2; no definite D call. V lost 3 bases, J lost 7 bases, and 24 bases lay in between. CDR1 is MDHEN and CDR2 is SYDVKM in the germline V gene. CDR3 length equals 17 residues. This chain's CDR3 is CASSFIEGTSLKGGYTF. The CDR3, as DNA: TGTGCCAGCAGTTTTATAGAGGGTACGAGTCTTAAGGGTGGCTACACCTTC.

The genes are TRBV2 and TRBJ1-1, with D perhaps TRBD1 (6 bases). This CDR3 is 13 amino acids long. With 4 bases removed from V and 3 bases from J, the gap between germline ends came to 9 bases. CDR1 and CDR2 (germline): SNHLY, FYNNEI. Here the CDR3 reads CASSAAGDTEAFF. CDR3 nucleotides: TGTGCCAGCAGTGCAGCAGGGGACACTGAAGCTTTCTTT.

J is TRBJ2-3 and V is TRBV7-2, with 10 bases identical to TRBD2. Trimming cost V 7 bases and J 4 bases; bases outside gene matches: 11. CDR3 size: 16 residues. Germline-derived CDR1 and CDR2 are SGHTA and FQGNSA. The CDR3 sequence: CASTLRRAGGADTQYF. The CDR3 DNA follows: TGTGCCAGCACCCTTCGACGAGCGGGAGGGGCAGATACGCAGTATTTT.